This T cell receptor (beta chain) was sequenced in a study of shared clonotypes between healthy human individuals. V was trimmed by 6 bases and J by 1 base, leaving 14 bases between them. Germline V gene data show CDR1 as SNHLY and CDR2 as FYNNEI. The CDR3 is 15 residues long. An even split of each subset's genomic DNA across several immunoSEQ plates was performed. Under the authors' procedure: From ImmunoSEQ came sequences covering only the junction and carrying no quality scores, so filtering differed. The method was immunoSEQ multiplex PCR; TCRdb's version includes in-frame clones alone and lacks a portion of them. The V and J calls and clone size come from that table; D and trimming were worked out from the DNA. The repertoire holds 490,000 or so clones, about 82% seen once, with 10% to 15% in the top ten. Free of recent acute infections or vaccinations, the donors were healthy HIV-negative adults. All of the donors resided in Nashville, Tennessee, and each was a Caucasian adult.

V and J are TRBV2 and TRBJ2-3; weak D call: TRBD2 (5 bases). This TCR was recovered from a middle-aged woman in good health. Some clones in this sample may be carry-over from other donors' samples. The specimen was PBMCs. CDR3: CASSVLRRGTDTQYF. As DNA, the CDR3 is TGTGCCAGCAGCGTCTTACGGCGGGGCACAGATACGCAGTATTTT.